This is a list of T cell receptor beta chains from one sample in a study of patients and donors after allogeneic stem cell transplantation. MiXCR was run by TCRdb on the RT-PCR reads, yielding one entry per CDR3 protein. Here the sample spans about 960,000 distinct CDR3 sequences, about 20% being singletons. Material: blood, either unsorted or a sorted T cell fraction (not recorded which). Receptors originate from a human donor who was either an allogeneic HSCT recipient or a stem cell or donor lymphocyte infusion donor (not recorded which). It is not recorded whose cells these are; they may come from a transplant donor. Both conserved end residues are part of each CDR3. Clone size is not always given. Where it is, it says once, few, many or a class for expanded clones.

TRBJ2-5 . TRBV5-8 CASSRTGGVPLGETQYF
TRBJ1-4 few TRBV7-2 CASSSSLTGLGLFF
TRBJ1-2 few TRBV12-3/TRBV12-4 CASSLRQAPNYGYTF
TRBJ1-2 . TRBV5-1 CASSLMTGVYGYTF
TRBJ1-3 few TRBV10-3 CAISGDRSVSNTIYF
TRBJ2-5 many TRBV12-3/TRBV12-4 CASSFPTSGGGETQYF
TRBJ1-3 . TRBV12-3/TRBV12-4 CASSLREGSGNTIYF
TRBJ2-5 . TRBV20-1 CSAPGSGLETQYF
TRBJ2-1 . TRBV9 CASSVASSLWGHGEQFF
TRBJ2-7 . TRBV20-1 CSAGALLAPTYEQYF
TRBJ1-1 many TRBV6-5 CASSSRKDTEAFF
TRBJ1-1 few TRBV20-1 CSARDLRTGGTEAFF
TRBJ1-5 . TRBV20-1 CSARQGVQPQHF
TRBJ1-4 few TRBV14 CASSQGRATNEKLFF
TRBJ2-3 few TRBV6-4 CASSDRTGGSDTQYF
TRBJ2-7 . TRBV7-9 CASSSIGALLGEQYF
TRBJ1-2 few TRBV29-1 CSAERDRGLPYGYTF
TRBJ2-7 . TRBV6-1 CASTPSDRTYEQYF
TRBJ1-4 . TRBV20-1 CSAGSGAINEKLFF
TRBJ2-3 few TRBV4-3 CASSQRGLSTDTQYF
TRBJ1-2 few TRBV10-3 CAILFRDGVPPNYGYTF
TRBJ2-7 many TRBV7-8 CASSLVGSPREQYF
TRBJ2-7 few TRBV12-3/TRBV12-4 CASSQHRPGTSGSYEQYF
TRBJ2-7 . TRBV4-1 CASSQGYGSYEQYF